The rows below give T cell receptor beta chains drawn from one sample of a study of T-cell memory formation after mild COVID-19. A single record per CDR3 protein comes from TCRdb applying MiXCR to the 5' RACE reads. The sample has almost 350,000 distinct CDR3 sequences; 20% are singletons. The sequencing input was PBMCs or a T cell subset sorted from them (not recorded which). These receptor sequences come from a man between 18 and 29 years old who had mild COVID-19 (a few samples of this study predate the infection). Cell type and time point are not known. CDR3s include the opening cysteine and the closing phenylalanine or tryptophan. The D gene is left open where the match is weak. Clone size is shown for a subset of rows, as once, few, many or a class of expanded clone.

clone size	V gene	J gene	D gene	CDR3 length	CDR3 protein	CDR3 DNA
-	TRBV6-1	TRBJ1-1	TRBD1	14	CASSDGQGDTEAFF	TGTGCCAGCAGTGACGGACAGGGGGACACTGAAGCTTTCTTT
many	TRBV7-9	TRBJ2-1	-	15	CASSSGGGSLNEQFF	TGTGCCAGCAGCTCAGGGGGGGGAAGCCTCAATGAGCAGTTCTTC
-	TRBV27	TRBJ1-5	TRBD1	14	CASSRTGGSQPQHF	TGTGCCAGCAGCCGGACAGGGGGAAGTCAGCCCCAGCATTTT
few	TRBV7-9	TRBJ1-2	-	12	CATARRDRGYTF	TGTGCCACCGCACGCAGGGATCGGGGCTACACCTTC
-	TRBV6-6	TRBJ1-1	-	13	CASSSDAYTEAFF	TGTGCCAGCAGTTCCGACGCATACACTGAAGCTTTCTTT
-	TRBV7-2	TRBJ1-6	-	14	CASSFTGLSSPLHF	TGTGCCAGCAGCTTCACAGGGCTGAGCTCACCCCTCCACTTT
-	TRBV12-3/TRBV12-4	TRBJ1-5	-	13	CASSFKAKNAQHF	TGTGCCAGCAGTTTCAAGGCCAAGAACGCCCAGCATTTT
few	TRBV6-2/TRBV6-3	TRBJ2-7	-	13	CASSFREPYEQYF	TGTGCCAGCAGTTTTAGGGAACCCTACGAGCAGTACTTC
once	TRBV28	TRBJ2-3	-	15	CASSFQRSSAYTQYF	TGTGCCAGCAGTTTCCAGCGGAGTAGCGCGTATACGCAGTATTTT
-	TRBV5-1	TRBJ1-1	-	13	CASSTDKNTEAFF	TGCGCCAGCAGCACTGACAAGAACACTGAAGCTTTCTTT
-	TRBV4-3	TRBJ1-1	-	15	CASSQDPGAYTEAFF	TGCGCCAGCAGCCAAGATCCGGGGGCTTACACTGAAGCTTTCTTT
-	TRBV4-3	TRBJ1-2	TRBD1	14	CASSPRTGVYGYTF	TGCGCCAGCAGCCCCCGGACAGGGGTCTATGGCTACACCTTC
few	TRBV6-1	TRBJ1-5	-	13	CASSEGGLRPQHF	TGTGCCAGCAGTGAGGGGGGCTTACGGCCCCAGCATTTT
few	TRBV10-3	TRBJ1-4	-	15	CAISESSGTNEKLFF	TGTGCCATCAGTGAGTCGAGTGGAACTAATGAAAAACTGTTTTTT
-	TRBV28	TRBJ2-5	-	15	CASSLIGTEKETQYF	TGTGCCAGCAGTTTAATAGGTACAGAGAAAGAGACCCAGTACTTC
-	TRBV23-1	TRBJ2-3	-	19	CASSQSLTGHLWGTDTQYF	TGCGCCAGCAGTCAATCCCTAACGGGTCACCTTTGGGGCACAGATACGCAGTATTTT
-	TRBV7-3	TRBJ2-2	-	13	CASSFKATGELFF	TGTGCCAGCAGCTTTAAGGCCACCGGGGAGCTGTTTTTT
many	TRBV7-2	TRBJ2-3	TRBD1	14	CASSSRQGVDTQYF	TGTGCCAGCAGCTCTCGTCAGGGGGTAGATACGCAGTATTTT
few	TRBV7-9	TRBJ2-6	-	15	CASSPIVNGANVLTF	TGTGCCAGCAGCCCGATAGTGAATGGGGCCAACGTCCTGACTTTC
few	TRBV7-2	TRBJ2-7	-	13	CASSLTEPYEQYF	TGTGCCAGCAGCTTAACTGAACCCTACGAGCAGTACTTC
-	TRBV7-3	TRBJ1-3	-	17	CASSLRSQRAPGNTIYF	TGTGCCAGCAGCTTAAGGTCCCAGAGGGCGCCTGGAAACACCATATATTTT
few	TRBV18	TRBJ2-3	-	16	CASSPPWGQGTDTQYF	TGTGCCAGCTCACCACCGTGGGGGCAGGGCACAGATACGCAGTATTTT
-	TRBV27	TRBJ1-4	-	16	CASSFIPEGTNEKLFF	TGTGCCAGCAGTTTTATCCCCGAGGGGACTAATGAAAAACTGTTTTTT
-	TRBV29-1	TRBJ1-1	-	14	CTLPGRLENTEAFF	TGCACTCTACCGGGGAGGCTGGAGAACACTGAAGCTTTCTTT
few	TRBV29-1	TRBJ2-1	TRBD2	15	CSVNAVAGLADEQFF	TGCAGCGTTAATGCCGTAGCGGGACTAGCCGATGAGCAGTTCTTC
few	TRBV11-2	TRBJ2-4	-	16	CASSSGRPLAKNIQYF	TGTGCCAGCAGCTCGGGCCGACCTTTAGCCAAAAACATTCAGTACTTC
-	TRBV7-3	TRBJ1-2	-	13	CASSLNRGYGYTF	TGTGCCAGCAGCTTAAATCGGGGCTATGGCTACACCTTC
-	TRBV5-1	TRBJ2-1	TRBD2	14	CASSSGTSVNEQFF	TGCGCCAGCAGCTCCGGGACTAGTGTAAATGAGCAGTTCTTC
few	TRBV5-1	TRBJ2-7	-	13	CASSLRGRDEQYF	TGCGCCAGCAGCTTGCGGGGAAGGGACGAGCAGTACTTC
few	TRBV4-1	TRBJ1-5	-	17	CASSRVEAAWGNQPQHF	TGCGCCAGCAGCCGAGTAGAGGCGGCCTGGGGCAATCAGCCCCAGCATTTT
-	TRBV9	TRBJ2-5	TRBD2	16	CASSVEERGFGETQYF	TGTGCCAGCAGCGTAGAGGAGCGGGGGTTCGGGGAGACCCAGTACTTC
-	TRBV25-1	TRBJ2-5	-	13	CATTDSPRETQYF	TGTGCCACCACGGACAGTCCCCGGGAGACCCAGTACTTC
many	TRBV13	TRBJ2-3	-	16	CASSSQGQLGTDTQYF	TGTGCCAGCAGCTCCCAAGGACAGCTGGGCACAGATACGCAGTATTTT
-	TRBV19	TRBJ1-2	-	15	CASSRGPTQGYGYTF	TGTGCCAGTAGTAGGGGACCGACTCAAGGCTATGGCTACACCTTC
-	TRBV2	TRBJ2-1	-	13	CAARLALYNEQFF	TGTGCAGCCAGGCTAGCACTTTACAATGAGCAGTTCTTC
-	TRBV7-9	TRBJ1-2	-	13	CASSGRPGLGYTF	TGTGCCAGCAGCGGTCGACCGGGACTTGGCTACACCTTC
-	TRBV7-3	TRBJ2-7	-	15	CASSLRPGGFYEQYF	TGTGCCAGCAGCTTAAGGCCCGGGGGATTCTACGAGCAGTACTTC
-	TRBV27	TRBJ1-6	-	15	CASSPYRAGNSPLHF	TGTGCCAGCAGTCCATACAGGGCGGGCAATTCACCCCTCCACTTT
few	TRBV24-1	TRBJ2-5	-	15	CATSDPGHLQETQYF	TGTGCCACCAGTGATCCTGGACACCTCCAAGAGACCCAGTACTTC
-	TRBV2	TRBJ2-3	-	14	CASLRTPSGDTQYF	TGTGCCAGCCTCCGAACACCCTCCGGAGATACGCAGTATTTT
-	TRBV12-3/TRBV12-4	TRBJ1-2	TRBD1	15	CDSSLITGGNSGYTF	TGTGACAGCAGCCTGATAACAGGGGGGAATTCGGGCTACACCTTC
few	TRBV5-1	TRBJ1-4	TRBD1	14	CASSSDRADEKLFF	TGCGCCAGCAGCTCGGACAGGGCTGATGAAAAACTGTTTTTT
-	TRBV20-1	TRBJ2-3	-	14	CSARAGRSFDTQYF	TGCAGTGCTAGGGCCGGGCGCAGTTTCGATACGCAGTATTTT
few	TRBV6-5	TRBJ2-3	-	12	CASGLAADTQYF	TGTGCCAGCGGTTTAGCGGCAGATACGCAGTATTTT
-	TRBV29-1	TRBJ2-2	-	15	CSVEVVGSNTGELFF	TGCAGCGTTGAAGTGGTGGGGTCGAACACCGGGGAGCTGTTTTTT
many	TRBV7-3	TRBJ1-6	-	15	CASSLGGGRSSPLHF	TGTGCCAGCAGCTTAGGTGGGGGTAGAAGTTCACCCCTCCACTTT
-	TRBV12-3/TRBV12-4	TRBJ2-1	-	11	CASSKHNEQFF	TGTGCCAGCAGCAAACACAATGAGCAGTTCTTC
few	TRBV20-1	TRBJ1-4	TRBD1	15	CSASLAGGNNEKLFF	TGCAGTGCTAGTTTGGCAGGGGGAAACAATGAAAAACTGTTTTTT
-	TRBV6-6	TRBJ2-3	-	13	CASSRPTADTQYF	TGTGCCAGCAGTCGCCCCACTGCAGATACGCAGTATTTT
-	TRBV29-1	TRBJ2-1	TRBD2	14	CSVGLAGGNNEQFF	TGCAGCGTTGGACTAGCGGGGGGGAACAATGAGCAGTTCTTC
-	TRBV10-3	TRBJ1-1	-	11	CAISEHTEAFF	TGTGCCATCAGTGAGCACACTGAAGCTTTCTTT
few	TRBV27	TRBJ1-5	-	16	CASSSRFGPSNQPQHF	TGTGCCAGCAGTTCCCGATTTGGCCCTAGCAATCAGCCCCAGCATTTT
-	TRBV7-6	TRBJ2-1	TRBD1	13	CASSRDPGGEQFF	TGTGCCAGCAGCAGAGACCCAGGGGGTGAGCAGTTCTTC
-	TRBV3-1	TRBJ2-4	-	15	CASSPGPNAKNIQYF	TGTGCCAGCAGTCCAGGACCGAACGCCAAAAACATTCAGTACTTC
-	TRBV5-1	TRBJ1-6	TRBD1	15	CASSPRTGDNSPLHF	TGCGCCAGCAGCCCCAGGACAGGGGACAATTCACCCCTCCACTTT
-	TRBV7-3	TRBJ1-1	-	13	CASSYGGSAEAFF	TGTGCCAGCAGCTACGGGGGGTCGGCTGAAGCTTTCTTT
-	TRBV12-3/TRBV12-4	TRBJ2-2	TRBD1	16	CASSLPGQGEDGELFF	TGTGCCAGCAGTTTACCCGGACAGGGGGAGGACGGGGAGCTGTTTTTT